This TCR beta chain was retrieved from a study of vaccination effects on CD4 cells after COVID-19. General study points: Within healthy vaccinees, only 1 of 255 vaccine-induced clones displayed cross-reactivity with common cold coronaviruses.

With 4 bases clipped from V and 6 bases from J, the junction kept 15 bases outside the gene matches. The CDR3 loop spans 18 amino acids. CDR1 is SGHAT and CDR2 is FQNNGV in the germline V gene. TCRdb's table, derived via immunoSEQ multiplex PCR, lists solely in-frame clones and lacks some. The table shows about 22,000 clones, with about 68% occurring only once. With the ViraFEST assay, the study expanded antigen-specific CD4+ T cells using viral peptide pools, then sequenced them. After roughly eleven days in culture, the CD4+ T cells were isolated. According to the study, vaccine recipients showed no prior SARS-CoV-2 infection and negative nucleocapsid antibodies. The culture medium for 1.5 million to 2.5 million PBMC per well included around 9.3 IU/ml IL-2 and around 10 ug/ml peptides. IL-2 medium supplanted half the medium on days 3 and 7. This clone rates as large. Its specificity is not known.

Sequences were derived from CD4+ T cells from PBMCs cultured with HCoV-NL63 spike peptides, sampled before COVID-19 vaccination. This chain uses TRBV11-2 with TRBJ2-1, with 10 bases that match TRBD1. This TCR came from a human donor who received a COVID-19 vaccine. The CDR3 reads CASSSTFYRDRGGNEQFF. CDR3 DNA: TGTGCCAGCAGCTCTACCTTCTATAGGGACAGGGGAGGCAATGAGCAGTTCTTC.